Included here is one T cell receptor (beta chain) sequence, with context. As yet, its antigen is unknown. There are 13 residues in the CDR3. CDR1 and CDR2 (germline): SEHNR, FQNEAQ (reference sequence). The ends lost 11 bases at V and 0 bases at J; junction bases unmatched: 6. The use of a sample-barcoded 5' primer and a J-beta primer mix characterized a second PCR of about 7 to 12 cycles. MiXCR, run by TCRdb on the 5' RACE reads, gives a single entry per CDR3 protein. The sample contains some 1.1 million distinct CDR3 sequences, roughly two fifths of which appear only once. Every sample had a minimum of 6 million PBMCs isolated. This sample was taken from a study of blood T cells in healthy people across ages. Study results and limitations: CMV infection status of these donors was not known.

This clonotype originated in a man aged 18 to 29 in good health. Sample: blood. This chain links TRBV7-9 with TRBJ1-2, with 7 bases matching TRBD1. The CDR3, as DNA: TGTGCCTCAGGGACAGTCGCTAACTATGGCTACACCTTC. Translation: CASGTVANYGYTF.